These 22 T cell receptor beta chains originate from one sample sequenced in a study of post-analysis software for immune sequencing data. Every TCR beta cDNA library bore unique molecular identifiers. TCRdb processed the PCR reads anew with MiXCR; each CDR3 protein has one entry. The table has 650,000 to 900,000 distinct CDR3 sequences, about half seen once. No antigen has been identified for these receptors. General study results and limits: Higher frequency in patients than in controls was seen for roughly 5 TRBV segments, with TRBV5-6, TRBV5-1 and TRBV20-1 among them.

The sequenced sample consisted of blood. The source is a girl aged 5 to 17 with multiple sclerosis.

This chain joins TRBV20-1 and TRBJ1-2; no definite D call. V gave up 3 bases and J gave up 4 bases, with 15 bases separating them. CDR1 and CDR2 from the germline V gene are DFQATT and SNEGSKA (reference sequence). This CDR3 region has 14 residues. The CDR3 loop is CSARPGFSLYGYTF. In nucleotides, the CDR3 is TGCAGTGCTAGGCCAGGTTTCTCCCTCTATGGCTACACCTTC.

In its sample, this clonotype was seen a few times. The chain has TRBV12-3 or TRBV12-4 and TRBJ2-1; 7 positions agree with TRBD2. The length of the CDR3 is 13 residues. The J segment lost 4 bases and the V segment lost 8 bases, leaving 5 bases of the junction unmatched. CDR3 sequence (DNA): TGTGCCAGCCGGGGGGAGCGGTACAATGAGCAGTTCTTC. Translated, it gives CASRGERYNEQFF.

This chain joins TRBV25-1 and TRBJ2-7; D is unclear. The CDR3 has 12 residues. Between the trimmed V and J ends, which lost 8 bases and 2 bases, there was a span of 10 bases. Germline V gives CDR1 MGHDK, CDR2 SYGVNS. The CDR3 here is CASGYSTYEQYF. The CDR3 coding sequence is TGTGCCAGCGGGTATTCGACCTACGAGCAGTACTTC.

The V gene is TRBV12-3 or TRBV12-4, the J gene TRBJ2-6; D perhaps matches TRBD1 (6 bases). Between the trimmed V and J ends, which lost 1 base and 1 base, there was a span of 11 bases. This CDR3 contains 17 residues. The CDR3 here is CASSLGDMGSGANVLTF. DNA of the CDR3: TGTGCCAGCAGTTTAGGGGACATGGGTTCTGGGGCCAACGTCCTGACTTTC.

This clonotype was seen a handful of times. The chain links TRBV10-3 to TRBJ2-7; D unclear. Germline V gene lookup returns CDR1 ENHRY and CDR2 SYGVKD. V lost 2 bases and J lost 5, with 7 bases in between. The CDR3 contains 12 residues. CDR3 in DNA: TGTGCCATCAGTGAGGGCGAGGACGAGCAGTACTTC. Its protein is CAISEGEDEQYF.

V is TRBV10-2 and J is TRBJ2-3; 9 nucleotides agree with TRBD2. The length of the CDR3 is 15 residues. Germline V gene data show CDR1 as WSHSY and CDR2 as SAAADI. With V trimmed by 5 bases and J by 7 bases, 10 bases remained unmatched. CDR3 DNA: TGCGCCAGCAGTAGTAGCGGGAGAAGGCGTTATACGCAGTATTTT. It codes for CASSSSGRRRYTQYF.

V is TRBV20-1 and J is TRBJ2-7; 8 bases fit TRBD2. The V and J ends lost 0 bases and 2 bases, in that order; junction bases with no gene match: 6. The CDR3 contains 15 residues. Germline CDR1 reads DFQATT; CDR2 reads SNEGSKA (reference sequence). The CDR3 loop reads CSARDWPAGAYEQYF. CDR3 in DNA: TGCAGTGCTAGAGATTGGCCAGCGGGAGCCTACGAGCAGTACTTC.

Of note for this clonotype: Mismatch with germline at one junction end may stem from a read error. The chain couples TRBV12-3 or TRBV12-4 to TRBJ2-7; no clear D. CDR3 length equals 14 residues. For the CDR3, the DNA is TGTGCCGGCAGTTCCCCGGGCAAATCCTACGAGCAGTACTTC. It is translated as CAGSSPGKSYEQYF.

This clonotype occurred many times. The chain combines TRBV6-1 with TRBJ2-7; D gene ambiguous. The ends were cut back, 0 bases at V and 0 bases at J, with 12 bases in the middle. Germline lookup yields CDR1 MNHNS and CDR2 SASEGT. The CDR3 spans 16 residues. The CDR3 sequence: CASSEAGSQSSYEQYF. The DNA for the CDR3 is TGTGCCAGCAGTGAAGCGGGTAGCCAGAGCTCCTACGAGCAGTACTTC.

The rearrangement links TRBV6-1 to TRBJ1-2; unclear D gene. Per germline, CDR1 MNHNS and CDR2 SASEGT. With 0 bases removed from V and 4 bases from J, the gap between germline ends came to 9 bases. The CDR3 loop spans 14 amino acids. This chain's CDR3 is CASSEAATAYGYTF. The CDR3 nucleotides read TGTGCCAGCAGTGAAGCCGCCACGGCCTATGGCTACACCTTC.

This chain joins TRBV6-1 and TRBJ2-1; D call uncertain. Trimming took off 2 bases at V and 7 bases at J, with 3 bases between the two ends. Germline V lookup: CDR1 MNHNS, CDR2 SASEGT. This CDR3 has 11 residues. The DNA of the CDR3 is TGTGCCAGCAGTGAAAAGAATGAGCAGTTCTTC. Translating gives CASSEKNEQFF.

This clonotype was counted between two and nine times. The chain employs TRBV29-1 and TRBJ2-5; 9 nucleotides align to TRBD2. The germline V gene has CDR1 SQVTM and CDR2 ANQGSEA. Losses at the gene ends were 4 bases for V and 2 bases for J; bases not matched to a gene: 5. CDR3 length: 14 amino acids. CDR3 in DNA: TGCAGCGTTGTACCAGCGGGAGGACAAGAGACCCAGTACTTC. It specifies CSVVPAGGQETQYF.

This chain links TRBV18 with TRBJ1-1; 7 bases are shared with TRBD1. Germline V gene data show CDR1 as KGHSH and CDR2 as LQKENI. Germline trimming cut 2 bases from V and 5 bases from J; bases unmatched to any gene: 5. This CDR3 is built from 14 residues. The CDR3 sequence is CASSPSGQNTEAFF. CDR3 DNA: TGTGCCAGCTCACCATCGGGACAGAATACTGAAGCTTTCTTT.

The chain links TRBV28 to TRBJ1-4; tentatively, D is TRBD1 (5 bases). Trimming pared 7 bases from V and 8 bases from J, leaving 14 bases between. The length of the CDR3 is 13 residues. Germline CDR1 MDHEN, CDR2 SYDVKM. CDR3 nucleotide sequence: TGTGCCAGCACCACGGGGCAAGGGGAAAAACTGTTTTTT. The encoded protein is CASTTGQGEKLFF.

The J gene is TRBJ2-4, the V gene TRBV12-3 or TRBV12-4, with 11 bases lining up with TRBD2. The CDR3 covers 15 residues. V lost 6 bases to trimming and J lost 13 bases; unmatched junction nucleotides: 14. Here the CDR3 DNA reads TGTGCCAGCAGCGGGACTAGCGGCCATTCGGTAGAGCAGTACTTC. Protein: CASSGTSGHSVEQYF.

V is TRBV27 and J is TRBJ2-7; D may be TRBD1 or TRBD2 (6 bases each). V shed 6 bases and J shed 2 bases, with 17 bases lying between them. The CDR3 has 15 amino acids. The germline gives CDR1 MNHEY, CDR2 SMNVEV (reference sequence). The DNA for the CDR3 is TGTGCCAGCAGCGGGCTAGGGGGGCACCCCTACGAGCAGTACTTC. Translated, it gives CASSGLGGHPYEQYF.

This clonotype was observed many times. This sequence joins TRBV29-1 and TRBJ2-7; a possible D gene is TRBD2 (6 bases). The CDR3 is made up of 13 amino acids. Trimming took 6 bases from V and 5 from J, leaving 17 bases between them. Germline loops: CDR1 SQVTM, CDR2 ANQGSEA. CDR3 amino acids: CSVSQGREDEQYF. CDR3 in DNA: TGCAGCGTCTCTCAGGGCAGGGAGGACGAGCAGTACTTC.

CDR3 in DNA: TGTGCCAGCAGCAAATGGACCTCCCCGGAGCAGTACTTC. This sequence encodes CASSKWTSPEQYF. This chain connects TRBV21-1 to TRBJ2-7; TRBD2 was called by the table and not checked on the DNA. TRBV21-1 is a pseudogene locus. The CDR3 consists of 13 residues.

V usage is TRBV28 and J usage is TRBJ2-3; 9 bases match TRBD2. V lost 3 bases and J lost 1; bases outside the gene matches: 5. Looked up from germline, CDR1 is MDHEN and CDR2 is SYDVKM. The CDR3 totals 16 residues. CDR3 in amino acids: CASSFGGGRGTDTQYF. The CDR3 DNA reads TGTGCCAGCAGTTTTGGCGGCGGGAGGGGCACAGATACGCAGTATTTT.

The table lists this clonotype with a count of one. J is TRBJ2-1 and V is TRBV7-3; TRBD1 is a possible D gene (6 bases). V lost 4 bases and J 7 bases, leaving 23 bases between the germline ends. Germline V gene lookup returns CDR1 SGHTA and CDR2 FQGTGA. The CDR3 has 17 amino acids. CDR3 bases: TGTGCCAGCAGCTCACAGGGAATAAGGGAGCCTGGTAATGAGCAGTTCTTC. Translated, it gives CASSSQGIREPGNEQFF.

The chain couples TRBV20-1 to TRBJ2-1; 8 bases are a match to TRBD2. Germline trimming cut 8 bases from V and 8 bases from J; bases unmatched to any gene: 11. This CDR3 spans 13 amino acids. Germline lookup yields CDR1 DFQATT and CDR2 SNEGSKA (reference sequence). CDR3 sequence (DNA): TGCAGTTCAGCGGGACTAGACAAAGATGAGCAGTTCTTC. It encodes CSSAGLDKDEQFF.

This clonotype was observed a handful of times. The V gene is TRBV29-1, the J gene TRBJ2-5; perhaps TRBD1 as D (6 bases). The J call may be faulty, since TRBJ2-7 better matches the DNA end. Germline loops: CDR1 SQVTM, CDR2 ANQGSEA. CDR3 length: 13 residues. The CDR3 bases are TGCAGCGTTGAGCCCAGGGGCAGCAACGAGCAGTACTTC. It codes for CSVEPRGSNEQYF.